Detailed here is one T cell receptor beta chain. Original processing notes: Reference gene primer amplification in the assay estimated nucleated cell counts. Profiled with immunoSEQ multiplex PCR; TCRdb holds only in-frame clones, not every one. V and J calls plus clone size are reproduced from that table; the DNA served to infer D and trimming. Here the sample spans 100,000 or so clones, approximately 83% being singletons. CDR1 and CDR2 from the germline V gene are SGHVS and FNYEAQ. V lost 8 bases to trimming and J lost 1 base, with 16 bases between them. The CDR3 sequence is 15 residues long. The record originates from a study of blood T cell repertoires in COVID-19. Study information: Specimens from acute and convalescent COVID-19 originated in the United States, Italy and Spain.

Recovered status in Cohort 3 required two negative PCRs, clearance, or symptom resolution. This rearrangement joins TRBV7-6 to TRBJ2-3; TRBD1 might be the D (5 bases). Source material: PBMCs or T cells enriched from blood (not recorded which). This TCR was recovered from a woman in her fifties or sixties who had recovered from COVID-19. This CDR3 reads CASSNTGSGTDTQYF. For the CDR3, the DNA is TGTGCCAGCTCTAACACAGGTTCGGGCACAGATACGCAGTATTTT.